This TCR beta chain was sequenced in a study of CD8+CD57+ T cells in acquired aplastic anemia. Study context: An average of roughly 3.2 ug of DNA was obtained from sorted CD4+ and CD8+ cells. Healthy donor sequencing depth: 9.5 million to 10.8 million CD4+, approximately 12 million CD8+ reads. The study's findings and limits: Sharing between patients and controls was observed for twenty-nine CD8+ CDR3 sequences.

Looked up from germline, CDR1 is SGDLS and CDR2 is YYNGEE. The CDR3 spans 14 residues. To note about this clonotype: No antigen is known for it. The junction shows a germline mismatch at one end, possibly a read error.

Using genomic DNA as the template, TCR beta VDJ and CDR3 profiling was carried out. TCRdb redid the calling of the reads with MiXCR, one entry per CDR3 protein. The data hold hundreds of thousands of distinct CDR3 sequences, with about 70% observed a single time. V usage is TRBV9 and J usage is TRBJ1-4; D perhaps matches TRBD1 (5 bases). Material: sorted CD4+, CD8+, or CD8+CD57+ T cells (not recorded which) from PBMCs. The receptor was derived from a human donor in good health, serving as a control. CDR3 in amino acids: CASNTGPGEWAQYF. DNA for the CDR3: TGTGCCAGCAACACCGGGCCGGGGGAGTGGGCCCAGTACTTT.